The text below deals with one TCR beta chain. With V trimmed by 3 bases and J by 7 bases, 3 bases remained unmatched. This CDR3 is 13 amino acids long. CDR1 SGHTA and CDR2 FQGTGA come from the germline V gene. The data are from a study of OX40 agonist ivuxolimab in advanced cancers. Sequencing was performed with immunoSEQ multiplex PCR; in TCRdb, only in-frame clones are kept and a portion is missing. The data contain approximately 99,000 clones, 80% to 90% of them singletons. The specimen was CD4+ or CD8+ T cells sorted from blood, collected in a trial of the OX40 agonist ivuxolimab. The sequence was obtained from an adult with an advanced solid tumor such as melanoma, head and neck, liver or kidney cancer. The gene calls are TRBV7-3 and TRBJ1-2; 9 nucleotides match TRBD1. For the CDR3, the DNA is TGTGCCAGCAGCTTGGGACAGGGTCGTGGCTACACCTTC. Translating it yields CASSLGQGRGYTF. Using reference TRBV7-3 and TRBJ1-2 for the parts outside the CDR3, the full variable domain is GAGVSQTPSNKVTEKGKYVELRCDPISGHTALYWYRQSLGQGPEFLIYFQGTGAADDSGLPNDRFFAVRPEGSVSTLKIQRTERGDSAVYLCASSLGQGRGYTFGSGTRLTVV.